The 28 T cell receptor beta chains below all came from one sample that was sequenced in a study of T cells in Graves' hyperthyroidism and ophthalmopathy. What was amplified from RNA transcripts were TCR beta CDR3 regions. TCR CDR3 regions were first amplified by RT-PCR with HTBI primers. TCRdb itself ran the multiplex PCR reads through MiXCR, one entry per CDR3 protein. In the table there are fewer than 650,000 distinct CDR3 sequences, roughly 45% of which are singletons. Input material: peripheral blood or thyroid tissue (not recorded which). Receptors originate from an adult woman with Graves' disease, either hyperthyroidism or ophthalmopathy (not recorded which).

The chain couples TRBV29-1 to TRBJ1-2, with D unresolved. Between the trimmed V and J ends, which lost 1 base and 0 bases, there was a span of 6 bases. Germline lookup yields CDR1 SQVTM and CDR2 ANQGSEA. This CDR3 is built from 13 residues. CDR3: CSVEGGSNYGYTF. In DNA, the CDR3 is TGCAGCGTTGAAGGGGGTTCTAACTATGGCTACACCTTC.

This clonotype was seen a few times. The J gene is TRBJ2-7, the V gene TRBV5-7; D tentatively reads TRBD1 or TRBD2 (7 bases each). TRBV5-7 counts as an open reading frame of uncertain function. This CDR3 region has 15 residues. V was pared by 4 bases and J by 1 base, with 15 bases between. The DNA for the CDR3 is TGTGCCAGCAGCACCGAGCGGGACAGTTCCTACGAGCAGTACTTC. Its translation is CASSTERDSSYEQYF.

CDR3 sequence: CASSPTGPRYGYTF. The CDR3 DNA sequence: TGCGCCAGCAGCCCAACGGGACCCCGCTATGGCTACACCTTC. The V call is TRBV5-1, the J call TRBJ1-2, with D tentatively TRBD1 (5 bases). This CDR3 is built from 14 residues. Trimming took 4 bases from V and 4 from J, leaving 14 bases between them. Germline lookup yields CDR1 SGHRS and CDR2 YFSETQ.

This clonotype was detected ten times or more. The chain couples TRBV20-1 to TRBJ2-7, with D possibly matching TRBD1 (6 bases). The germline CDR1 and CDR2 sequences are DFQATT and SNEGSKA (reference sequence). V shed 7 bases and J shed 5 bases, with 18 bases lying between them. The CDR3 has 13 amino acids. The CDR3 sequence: CSGGQSRGDEQYF. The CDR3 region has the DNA TGCAGTGGGGGGCAGAGTAGGGGCGACGAGCAGTACTTC.

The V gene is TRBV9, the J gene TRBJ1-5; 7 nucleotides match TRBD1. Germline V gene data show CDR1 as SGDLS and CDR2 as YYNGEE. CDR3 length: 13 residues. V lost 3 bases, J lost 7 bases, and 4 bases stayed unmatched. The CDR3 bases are TGTGCCAGCAGCGCGACAGGGAACCAGCCCCAGCATTTT. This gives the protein CASSATGNQPQHF.

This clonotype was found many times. CDR3 amino acids: CASSPTQGTNEKLFF. DNA for the CDR3: TGTGCCAGCAGCCCGACACAGGGGACTAATGAAAAACTGTTTTTT. The chain combines TRBV7-9 with TRBJ1-4; 7 bases are a match to TRBD1. Germline assignment: CDR1 SEHNR and CDR2 FQNEAQ (reference sequence). The junction had 5 bases not matched to a gene; V was cut back by 5 bases and J by 2 bases. This CDR3 spans 15 amino acids.

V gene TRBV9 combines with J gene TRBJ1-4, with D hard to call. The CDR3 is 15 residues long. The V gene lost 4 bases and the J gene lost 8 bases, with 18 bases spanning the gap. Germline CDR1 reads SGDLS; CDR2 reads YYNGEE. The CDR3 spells CASSSRTGDQEKLFF. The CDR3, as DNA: TGTGCCAGCAGCTCTCGGACGGGAGACCAAGAAAAACTGTTTTTT.

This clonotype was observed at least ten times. The CDR3 reads CSAPSGGIYEQYF. The CDR3 bases are TGCAGTGCTCCTAGCGGGGGAATATACGAGCAGTACTTC. The chain carries TRBV20-1 and TRBJ2-7, with 10 bases lining up with TRBD2. Trimming took 5 bases from V and 4 from J; bases not matched to a gene: 5. This CDR3 has 13 amino acids. Germline CDR1 DFQATT, CDR2 SNEGSKA (reference sequence).

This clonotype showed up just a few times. In DNA, the CDR3 is TGTGCCAGCAGCTCGGTGGACAGTGAAAAACTGTTTTTT. Translated, it gives CASSSVDSEKLFF. This rearrangement joins TRBV7-8 to TRBJ1-4, with D tentatively TRBD1 (6 bases). Germline V gene lookup returns CDR1 SGHVS and CDR2 FQNEAQ. V was trimmed by 4 bases and J by 7 bases, leaving 10 bases between them. The CDR3 sequence is 13 residues long.

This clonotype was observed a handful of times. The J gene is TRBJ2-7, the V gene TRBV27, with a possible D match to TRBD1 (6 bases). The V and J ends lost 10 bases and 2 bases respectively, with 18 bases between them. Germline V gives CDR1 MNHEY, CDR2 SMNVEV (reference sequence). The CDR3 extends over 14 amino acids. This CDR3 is CATVKDSPPYEQYF. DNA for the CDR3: TGTGCCACAGTAAAGGACAGTCCTCCCTACGAGCAGTACTTC.

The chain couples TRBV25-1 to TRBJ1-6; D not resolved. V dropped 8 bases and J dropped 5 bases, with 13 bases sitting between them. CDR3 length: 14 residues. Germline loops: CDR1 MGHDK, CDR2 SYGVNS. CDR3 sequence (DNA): TGTGCCAGCCGGAGGGCGGTTGATAATTCACCCCTCCACTTT. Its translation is CASRRAVDNSPLHF.

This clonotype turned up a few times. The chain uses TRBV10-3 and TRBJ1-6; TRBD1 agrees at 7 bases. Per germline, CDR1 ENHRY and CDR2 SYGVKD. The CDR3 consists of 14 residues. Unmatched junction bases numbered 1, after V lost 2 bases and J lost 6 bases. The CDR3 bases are TGTGCCATCAGTGAGGGGGACAGTAATTCACCCCTCCACTTT. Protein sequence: CAISEGDSNSPLHF.

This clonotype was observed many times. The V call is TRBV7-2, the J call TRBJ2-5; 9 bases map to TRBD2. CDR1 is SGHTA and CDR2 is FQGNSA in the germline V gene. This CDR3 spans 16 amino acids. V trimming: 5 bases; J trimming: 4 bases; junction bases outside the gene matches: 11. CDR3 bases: TGTGCCAGCAGCCGTTCGACTAGCGGAGCGGGAGAGACCCAGTACTTC. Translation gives CASSRSTSGAGETQYF.

Written as DNA, the CDR3 is TGTGCCATCAGGGGAGGGGGAGTTGGGCAGCCCCAGCATTTT. It specifies CAIRGGGVGQPQHF. The rearrangement joins TRBV10-3 to TRBJ1-5, with D possibly matching TRBD1 (6 bases). There are 14 residues in the CDR3. The ends were cut back, 6 bases at V and 7 bases at J, with 16 bases in the middle. Germline loops: CDR1 ENHRY, CDR2 SYGVKD.

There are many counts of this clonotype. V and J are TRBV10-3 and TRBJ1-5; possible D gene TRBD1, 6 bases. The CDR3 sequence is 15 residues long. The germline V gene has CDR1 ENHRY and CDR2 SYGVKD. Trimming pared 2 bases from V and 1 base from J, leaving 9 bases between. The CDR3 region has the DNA TGTGCCATCAGTGAGAACAGGGAGAGCAATCAGCCCCAGCATTTT. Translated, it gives CAISENRESNQPQHF.

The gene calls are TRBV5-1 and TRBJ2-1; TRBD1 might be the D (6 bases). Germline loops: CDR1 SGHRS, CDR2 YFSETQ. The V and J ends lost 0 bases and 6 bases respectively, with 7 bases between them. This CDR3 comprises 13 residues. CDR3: CASSLEGGNEQFF. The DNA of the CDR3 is TGCGCCAGCAGCTTGGAAGGGGGCAATGAGCAGTTCTTC.

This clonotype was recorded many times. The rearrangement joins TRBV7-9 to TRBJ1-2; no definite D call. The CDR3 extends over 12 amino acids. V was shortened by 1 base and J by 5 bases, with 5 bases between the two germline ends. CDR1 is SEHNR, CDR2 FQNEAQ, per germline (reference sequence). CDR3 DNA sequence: TGTGCCAGCAGCTTAGTAGATTATGGCTACACCTTC. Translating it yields CASSLVDYGYTF. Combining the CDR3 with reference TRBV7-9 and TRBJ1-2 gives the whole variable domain DTGVSQNPRHKITKRGQNVTFRCDPISEHNRLYWYRQTLGQGPEFLTYFQNEAQLEKSRLLSDRFSAERPKGSFSTLEIQRTEQGDSAMYLCASSLVDYGYTFGSGTRLTVV.

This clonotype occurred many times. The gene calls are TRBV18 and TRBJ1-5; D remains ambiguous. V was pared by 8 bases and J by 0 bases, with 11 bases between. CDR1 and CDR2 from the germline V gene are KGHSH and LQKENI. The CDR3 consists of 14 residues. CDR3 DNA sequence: TGTGCCAGCAGCCCGACGGATAGCAATCAGCCCCAGCATTTT. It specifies CASSPTDSNQPQHF.

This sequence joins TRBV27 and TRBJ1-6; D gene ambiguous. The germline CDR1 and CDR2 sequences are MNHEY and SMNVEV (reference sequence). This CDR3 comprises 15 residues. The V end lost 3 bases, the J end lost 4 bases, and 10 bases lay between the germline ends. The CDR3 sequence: CASSFGQAYNSPLHF. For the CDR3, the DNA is TGTGCCAGCAGTTTTGGGCAGGCTTATAATTCACCCCTCCACTTT.

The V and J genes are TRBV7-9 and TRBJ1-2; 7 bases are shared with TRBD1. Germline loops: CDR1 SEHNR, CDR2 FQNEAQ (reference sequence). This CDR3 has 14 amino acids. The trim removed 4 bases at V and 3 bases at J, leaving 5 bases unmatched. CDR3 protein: CASSSRDSDYGYTF. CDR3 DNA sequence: TGTGCCAGCAGCTCACGGGACAGCGACTATGGCTACACCTTC.

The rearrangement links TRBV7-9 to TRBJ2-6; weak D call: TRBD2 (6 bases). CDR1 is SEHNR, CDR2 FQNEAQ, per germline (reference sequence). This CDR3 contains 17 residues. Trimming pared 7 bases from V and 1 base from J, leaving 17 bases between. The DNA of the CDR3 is TGTGCCAGCACCGGTCCCACAGCGGGTTCTGGGGCCAACGTCCTGACTTTC. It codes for CASTGPTAGSGANVLTF.

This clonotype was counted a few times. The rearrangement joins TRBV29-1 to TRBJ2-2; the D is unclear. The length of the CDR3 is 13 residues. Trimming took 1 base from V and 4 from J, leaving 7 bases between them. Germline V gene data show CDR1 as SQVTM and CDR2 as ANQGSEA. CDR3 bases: TGCAGCGTTGAAGGGACCACCACCGGGGAGCTGTTTTTT. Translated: CSVEGTTTGELFF.

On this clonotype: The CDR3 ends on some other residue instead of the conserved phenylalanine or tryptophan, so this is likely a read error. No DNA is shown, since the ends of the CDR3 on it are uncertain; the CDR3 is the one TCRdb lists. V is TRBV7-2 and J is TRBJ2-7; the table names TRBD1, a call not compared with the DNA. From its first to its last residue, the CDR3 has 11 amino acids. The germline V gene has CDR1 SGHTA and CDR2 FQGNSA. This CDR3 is CASSSSSGTDY.

DNA of the CDR3: TGTGCCAGCAGTCCGACAGGGGACAAGGTTGGCTACACCTTC. The encoded protein is CASSPTGDKVGYTF. The genes are TRBV7-6 and TRBJ1-2, with 8 positions matching TRBD1. Trimming removed 6 bases from V and 7 bases from J; junction bases left unmatched: 10. Germline CDR1 SGHVS, CDR2 FNYEAQ. CDR3 length: 14 residues.

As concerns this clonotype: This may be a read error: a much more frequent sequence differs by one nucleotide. The CDR3 coding sequence is TGCAGTGCTAGCCTTCCAGGCACCGGGGAGCTGTTTTTT. Amino acid sequence: CSASLPGTGELFF. The chain combines TRBV20-1 with TRBJ2-2; D call uncertain. Trimming shortened V by 3 bases and J by 4 bases, and 9 bases separated the two germline ends. The CDR3 consists of 13 residues. CDR1 and CDR2 from the germline V gene are DFQATT and SNEGSKA (reference sequence).

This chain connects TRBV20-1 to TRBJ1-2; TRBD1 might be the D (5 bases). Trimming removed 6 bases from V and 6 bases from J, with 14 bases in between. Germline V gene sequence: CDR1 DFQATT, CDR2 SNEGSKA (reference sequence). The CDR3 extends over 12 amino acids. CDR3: CSAPRGDDGYTF. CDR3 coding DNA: TGCAGTGCCCCCCGAGGGGACGATGGCTACACCTTC.

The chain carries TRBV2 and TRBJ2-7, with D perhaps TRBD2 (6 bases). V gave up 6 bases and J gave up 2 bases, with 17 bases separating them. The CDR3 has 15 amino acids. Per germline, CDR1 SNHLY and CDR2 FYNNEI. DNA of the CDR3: TGTGCCAGCAGGGGAGGCTCTACGTCCGCCTACGAGCAGTACTTC. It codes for CASRGGSTSAYEQYF.

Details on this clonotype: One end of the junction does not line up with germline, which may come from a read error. The DNA for the CDR3 is TGTGCCAGCAGTTACTATGGGGATCGGCCTTACTATGGCTACACCTTC. Encoded protein: CASSYYGDRPYYGYTF. V usage is TRBV10-3 and J usage is TRBJ1-2; D remains unclear. Germline CDR1 ENHRY, CDR2 SYGVKD. The CDR3 length is 16 residues.